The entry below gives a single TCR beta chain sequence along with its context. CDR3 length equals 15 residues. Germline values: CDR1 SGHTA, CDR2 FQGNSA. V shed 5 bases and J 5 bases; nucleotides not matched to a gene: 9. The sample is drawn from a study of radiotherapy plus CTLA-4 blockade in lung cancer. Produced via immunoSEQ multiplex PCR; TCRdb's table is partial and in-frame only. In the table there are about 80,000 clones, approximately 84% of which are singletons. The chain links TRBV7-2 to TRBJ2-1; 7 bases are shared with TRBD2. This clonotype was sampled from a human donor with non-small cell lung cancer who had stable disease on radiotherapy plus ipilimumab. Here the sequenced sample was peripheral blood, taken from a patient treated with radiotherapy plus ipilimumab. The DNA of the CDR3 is TGTGCCAGCAGCCCACGACTAGCAAAGGACAATGAGCAGTTCTTC. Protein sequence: CASSPRLAKDNEQFF.